This T cell receptor beta chain was retrieved from a study of blood T cells in healthy people across ages. Whole-study findings and limits: Changes in expanded clonotypes were possibly confounded, as the CMV status of donors was unknown.

V lost 3 bases, J lost 3 bases, and 9 bases lay in between. The CDR3 has 14 residues. Germline V gene lookup returns CDR1 MNHEY and CDR2 SMNVEV (reference sequence). As concerns this clonotype: The antigen remains undetermined.

Those donating, healthy Caucasian individuals from Russia, were aged roughly 6 to 100. Next came a second PCR, run for about 6 to 12 cycles, which used a sample-barcoded 5' primer along with a J-beta primer mix. TCRdb re-derived calls from the 5' RACE reads in MiXCR, one entry per CDR3 protein. The sample contains approximately 780,000 distinct CDR3 sequences, roughly 24% of which appear only once. The sample was also reused in another study, on T cells of mothers and their children. From that paper: Over 8 million reads per mother and around 3.2 million per child were obtained.

Input material: blood. The chain joins TRBV27 to TRBJ2-1; tentatively, D is TRBD1 (6 bases). This clonotype was sampled from a boy aged 5-17 years in good health. The CDR3 DNA sequence: TGTGCCAGCAGTTTGACAGGTTACTACAATGAGCAGTTCTTC. This sequence encodes CASSLTGYYNEQFF.